Shown below are 25 T cell receptor beta chains from a single sample sequenced in a study of beta chain features in type 1 diabetes. Overall study results and limits: Among patients with Type 1 diabetes, TCRB CDR3s were moderately but significantly shorter in every one of the four CD4+ subsets.

Every bit of the isolated RNA underwent reverse transcription, so sequencing read expressed TCRB transcripts. Assay used: immunoSEQ multiplex PCR; TCRdb lists only in-frame clones, some missing. The sample records around 300,000 clones, around 16% being singletons. Their specific antigens are unknown. The material sequenced was naive CD4+ T cells from blood. These TCRs come from a young man with type 1 diabetes.

This clone was detected a few times. The chain uses TRBV28 and TRBJ2-7, with a weak D call TRBD2 (5 bases). The CDR3 loop spans 12 amino acids. CDR1 and CDR2 (germline): MDHEN, SYDVKM. The V end was cut by 4 bases, the J end by 5 bases, with 9 bases between. CDR3 loop: CASSYGGHEQYF. The CDR3 DNA reads TGTGCCAGCAGTTACGGAGGCCACGAGCAGTACTTC.

The chain recombines TRBV7-2 with TRBJ2-4; D is unclear. Trimming cost V 6 bases and J 6 bases, with 12 bases left between them. Per the germline V gene, CDR1 is SGHTA and CDR2 is FQGNSA. The CDR3 is 13 residues long. CDR3 DNA: TGTGCCAGCAGTCCCCCTTCAGTAAACATTCAGTACTTC. Protein product: CASSPPSVNIQYF.

This clone was observed a few times. The chain couples TRBV27 to TRBJ1-2; TRBD1 matches 10 bases. The V gene end was trimmed by 4 bases and the J gene end by 8 bases; junction bases not matched to a gene: 13. CDR3 size: 16 residues. The germline V gene encodes CDR1 MNHEY and CDR2 SMNVEV (reference sequence). The CDR3 bases are TGTGCCAGCAGTTCGGAAGACAGGGGGCGGTCCGAGGGCTACACCTTC. This codes for CASSSEDRGRSEGYTF.

The chain uses TRBV28 and TRBJ2-7; 9 bases are a match to TRBD1. CDR3 length: 15 amino acids. The germline V gene has CDR1 MDHEN and CDR2 SYDVKM. Trimming took 4 bases from V and 1 from J; bases not matched to a gene: 5. The CDR3 region has the DNA TGTGCCAGCAGTTCACCGGGACAGGGATCCTACGAGCAGTACTTC. It is translated as CASSSPGQGSYEQYF. The variable domain in full, with the rest retrieved from reference TRBV28 and TRBJ2-7, is DVKVTQSSRYLVKRTGEKVFLECVQDMDHENMFWYRQDPGLGLRLIYFSYDVKMKEKGDIPEGYSVSREKKERFSLILESASTNQTSMYLCASSSPGQGSYEQYFGPGTRLTVT.

This clone was found many times. The chain carries TRBV23-1 and TRBJ2-4, with a tentative D call TRBD2 (5 bases). TRBV23-1 is filed as an ORF, its function uncertain. This CDR3 is 15 amino acids long. Trimming cost V 4 bases and J 9 bases, with 19 bases left between them. The CDR3 spells CASSLSCGPPPIQYF. CDR3 nucleotide sequence: TGCGCCAGCAGTCTTTCTTGCGGGCCTCCTCCCATTCAGTACTTC.

The V gene is TRBV7-9, the J gene TRBJ2-7; D not resolved. The CDR3 spans 12 residues. Germline V gives CDR1 SEHNR, CDR2 FQNEAQ (reference sequence). Trimming took 4 bases from V and 4 from J, leaving 8 bases between them. DNA for the CDR3: TGTGCCAGCAGCTATACAGAGTACGAGCAGTACTTC. This sequence encodes CASSYTEYEQYF.

The rearrangement uses TRBV5-1 and TRBJ1-2, with 9 bases lining up with TRBD1. This CDR3 has 14 amino acids. Looked up from germline, CDR1 is SGHRS and CDR2 is YFSETQ. Trimming took 4 bases from V and 8 from J; bases not matched to a gene: 9. The CDR3 bases are TGCGCCAGCAGCGACTGGACAGGGGATGTGGGCTACACCTTC. This encodes CASSDWTGDVGYTF.

CDR3: CASSPRRGETQYF. CDR3 nucleotide sequence: TGTGCCAGCAGTCCAAGGCGGGGGGAGACCCAGTACTTC. The chain links TRBV27 to TRBJ2-5; TRBD2 aligns across 7 bases. J lost 5 bases, V lost 5 bases, and 5 bases had no gene match. Per germline, CDR1 MNHEY and CDR2 SMNVEV (reference sequence). The CDR3 has 13 residues.

This rearrangement joins TRBV5-1 to TRBJ2-7, with 10 nucleotides matching TRBD2. Germline assignment: CDR1 SGHRS and CDR2 YFSETQ. Losses at the gene ends were 3 bases for V and 3 bases for J; bases not matched to a gene: 3. This CDR3 spans 14 amino acids. This chain's CDR3 is CASSSGLADYEQYF. CDR3 in DNA: TGCGCCAGCAGCTCCGGACTAGCGGACTACGAGCAGTACTTC. The full variable domain, with the rest looked up from reference TRBV5-1 and TRBJ2-7, is KAGVTQTPRYLIKTRGQQVTLSCSPISGHRSVSWYQQTPGQGLQFLFEYFSETQRNKGNFPGRFSGRQFSNSRSEMNVSTLELGDSALYLCASSSGLADYEQYFGPGTRLTVT.

This chain connects TRBV5-1 to TRBJ2-1, with 15 positions matching TRBD2. Germline V gene lookup returns CDR1 SGHRS and CDR2 YFSETQ. V lost 4 bases and J lost 6; bases outside the gene matches: 11. The CDR3 extends over 18 amino acids. CDR3 DNA sequence: TGCGCCAGCAGCACCGGACTAGCGGGAGGGCCTTGGGCCAATGAGCAGTTCTTC. Translation gives CASSTGLAGGPWANEQFF.

The V gene is TRBV4-3, the J gene TRBJ2-6; unclear D gene. V was cut by 0 bases and J by 0 bases, with 9 bases left in between. The CDR3 has 17 residues. In germline, CDR1 is LGHNA, CDR2 YSLEER. The CDR3 DNA is TGCGCCAGCAGCCAAGAGGGTCGGAGCTCTGGGGCCAACGTCCTGACTTTC. As protein: CASSQEGRSSGANVLTF.

This clone was counted between two and nine times. The V call is TRBV5-1, the J call TRBJ2-1, with 12 bases matching TRBD1. Germline trimming cut 4 bases from V and 7 bases from J; bases unmatched to any gene: 12. Germline assignment: CDR1 SGHRS and CDR2 YFSETQ. The length of the CDR3 is 17 residues. The CDR3 nucleotides are TGCGCCAGCAGCCCACCCGGGACAGGGGGCTCGGGGAATGAGCAGTTCTTC. Translation: CASSPPGTGGSGNEQFF. Full variable domain (rest looked up from reference TRBV5-1 and TRBJ2-1): KAGVTQTPRYLIKTRGQQVTLSCSPISGHRSVSWYQQTPGQGLQFLFEYFSETQRNKGNFPGRFSGRQFSNSRSEMNVSTLELGDSALYLCASSPPGTGGSGNEQFFGPGTRLTVL.

This clone was counted a few times. This chain uses TRBV29-1 with TRBJ2-7; 12 bases agree with TRBD2. Germline V gene data show CDR1 as SQVTM and CDR2 as ANQGSEA. With 5 bases clipped from V and 2 bases from J, the junction kept 4 bases outside the gene matches. The CDR3 runs to 14 residues. In DNA form, the CDR3 reads TGCAGCGTTCCCGGACTAGCGGGGCCCTACGAGCAGTACTTC. It codes for CSVPGLAGPYEQYF.

This clone was seen a few times. The chain recombines TRBV19 with TRBJ1-5; D gene unclear. Germline lookup yields CDR1 LNHDA and CDR2 SQIVND (reference sequence). CDR3 length: 15 amino acids. Trimming removed 5 bases from V and 1 base from J, with 12 bases in between. The CDR3 DNA follows: TGTGCCAGTAGTTCCCAGCCGGGGAGCAATCAGCCCCAGCATTTT. This codes for CASSSQPGSNQPQHF.

The V call is TRBV5-1, the J call TRBJ2-3, with a weak D call TRBD1 (6 bases). CDR1 SGHRS and CDR2 YFSETQ come from the germline V gene. The CDR3 is made up of 18 amino acids. The germline V and J ends were trimmed by 6 bases and 10 bases, with 33 bases remaining between them. The CDR3 DNA reads TGCGCCAGCACCGCTCCACTAGGGGGAAATAGTGTCATGGTGCCGCAGTATTTT. It is translated as CASTAPLGGNSVMVPQYF.

The V and J genes are TRBV4-3 and TRBJ2-1; 15 nucleotides agree with TRBD2. Germline-derived CDR1 and CDR2 are LGHNA and YSLEER. V shed 3 bases and J 4 bases; nucleotides not matched to a gene: 4. CDR3 length: 17 amino acids. The CDR3 DNA reads TGCGCCAGCAGCCATCCAGGACTAGCGGGGGGGTACAATGAGCAGTTCTTC. Protein product: CASSHPGLAGGYNEQFF.

This clone was observed a handful of times. The CDR3 sequence: CASSLGPGQGASNQPQHF. CDR3 nucleotides: TGTGCCAGCAGCTTAGGCCCGGGGCAGGGGGCTAGCAATCAGCCCCAGCATTTT. This sequence joins TRBV7-2 and TRBJ1-5; TRBD1 matches 8 bases. V lost 1 base and J lost 0; bases outside the gene matches: 8. The germline V gene encodes CDR1 SGHTA and CDR2 FQGNSA. The CDR3 is made up of 18 amino acids.

This clone was seen only a few times. The chain combines TRBV9 with TRBJ2-7, with 8 nucleotides matching TRBD1. Germline V lookup: CDR1 SGDLS, CDR2 YYNGEE. The CDR3 runs 15 residues. V lost 4 bases and J lost 3; bases outside the gene matches: 9. CDR3 DNA: TGTGCCAGCAGCAAAAGGACAGGGACGAGCTACGAGCAGTACTTC. It codes for CASSKRTGTSYEQYF.

On this clone: The germline gene is not matched at one end of the junction; a read error may be the cause. The CDR3 loop reads CASSLSRNTEAFF. The CDR3 nucleotides are TGTGCCAGCAGTCTATCCCGGAACACTGAAGCTTTCTTT. V and J are TRBV27 and TRBJ1-1; unclear D gene. The CDR3 runs 13 residues. The germline CDR1 and CDR2 sequences are MNHEY and SMNVEV (reference sequence).

This clone was seen a handful of times. The chain carries TRBV7-9 and TRBJ2-7, with D possibly matching TRBD1 (6 bases). V was shortened by 5 bases and J by 0 bases, with 14 bases between the two germline ends. The CDR3 is made up of 15 amino acids. Germline V CDR1 and CDR2: SEHNR, FQNEAQ (reference sequence). The chain's CDR3 is CASSRTETLSYEQYF. CDR3 coding DNA: TGTGCCAGCAGCCGGACAGAGACCCTCTCCTACGAGCAGTACTTC.

The CDR3 DNA is TGCGCCAGCAGCCAAGATCTTACCGGGACAGGGCAGGGAAGTGGTGAAAAACTGTTTTTT. It yields the protein CASSQDLTGTGQGSGEKLFF. This chain joins TRBV4-3 and TRBJ1-4, with TRBD1 matching 9 bases. Looked up from germline, CDR1 is LGHNA and CDR2 is YSLEER. The CDR3 totals 20 residues. Trimming cost V 0 bases and J 7 bases; bases outside gene matches: 18.

There are a few counts of this clone. The chain links TRBV4-2 to TRBJ2-5; D gene uncertain. The CDR3 length is 14 residues. Germline CDR1 LGHNA, CDR2 YNFKEQ. Trimming removed 1 base at V and 6 bases at J, with 12 bases between. CDR3 coding DNA: TGTGCCAGCAGCCAAGGGTGGCCGCGGCAGACCCAGTACTTC. It specifies CASSQGWPRQTQYF.

A few counts support this clone. The chain uses TRBV28 and TRBJ2-7; perhaps TRBD2 as D (6 bases). V was cut by 6 bases and J by 5 bases, with 20 bases left in between. Germline lookup yields CDR1 MDHEN and CDR2 SYDVKM. The CDR3 loop spans 15 amino acids. The CDR3 spells CASSPSADRNNEQYF. The CDR3 DNA reads TGTGCCAGCAGCCCTAGCGCGGATAGGAACAACGAGCAGTACTTC.

The V and J genes are TRBV5-5 and TRBJ2-1; possibly TRBD2 for D (5 bases). Germline values: CDR1 SGHKS, CDR2 YYEKEE (reference sequence). The CDR3 consists of 12 residues. Trimming cost V 2 bases and J 12 bases, with 12 bases left between them. CDR3 sequence (DNA): TGTGCCAGCAGCTTATTTGGTGGAGGGCAGTTCTTC. Amino acids: CASSLFGGGQFF.

The chain joins TRBV2 to TRBJ2-5; 7 nucleotides agree with TRBD1. CDR3 length equals 13 residues. From germline, CDR1 is SNHLY and CDR2 FYNNEI. The junction had 8 bases not matched to a gene; V was cut back by 6 bases and J by 7 bases. The CDR3 spells CASSQGEGGTQYF. DNA of the CDR3: TGTGCCAGCAGCCAGGGGGAAGGGGGGACCCAGTACTTC.